These T cell receptor beta chains were read from a single sample in a study of T cell changes during pregnancy in multiple sclerosis. TCRdb's copy holds only in-frame clones and misses some; the assay was immunoSEQ multiplex PCR. The table has tens of thousands of clones, approximately 92% seen once. The sequenced sample was peripheral blood, obtained before pregnancy. These receptors were obtained from a female donor with multiple sclerosis, enrolled in a pregnancy study. The CDR3 runs from the conserved cysteine through the conserved F or W. A D gene is named only where the DNA matches it firmly. Clone size is not always given. Where it is, it says once, few, many or a class for expanded clones.

TRBD2	.	TRBV18	TRBJ2-7	CASSPRISGRALHEQYF	TGTGCCAGCTCACCACGAATTAGCGGGAGGGCCTTACACGAGCAGTACTTC
.	few	TRBV14	TRBJ1-1	CASSQGSNKNTEAFF	TGTGCCAGCAGCCAAGGCAGTAACAAGAACACTGAAGCTTTCTTT
.	.	TRBV11-2	TRBJ2-4	CASSHSVILAKNIQYF	TGTGCCAGCAGTCACTCCGTCATTTTAGCCAAAAACATTCAGTACTTC
TRBD2	.	TRBV7-3	TRBJ2-7	CASSYGLARVNEQYF	TGTGCCAGCAGCTACGGACTAGCCCGAGTCAACGAGCAGTACTTC
.	.	TRBV11-3	TRBJ2-5	CASSYFSERGGETQYF	TGTGCCAGCAGCTACTTTTCCGAGAGGGGGGGAGAGACCCAGTACTTC
.	.	TRBV28	TRBJ2-1	CASSQPHSYNEQFF	TGTGCCAGCAGCCAACCCCACAGTTACAATGAGCAGTTCTTC
TRBD1	.	TRBV13	TRBJ2-3	CASRPETGAGTDTQYF	TGTGCCAGCAGGCCCGAAACAGGGGCTGGCACAGATACGCAGTATTTT
.	.	TRBV28	TRBJ1-2	CASSLQDYGYTF	TGTGCCAGCAGTTTACAGGACTATGGCTACACCTTC
TRBD1	.	TRBV7-9	TRBJ2-7	CASSLGGRTGGYEQYF	TGTGCCAGCAGCTTAGGTGGAAGAACAGGGGGCTACGAGCAGTACTTC
TRBD2	.	TRBV7-9	TRBJ2-7	CASSTEGLAGPRSYEQYF	TGTGCCAGCAGCACCGAGGGACTAGCGGGACCTCGAAGCTACGAGCAGTACTTC
TRBD1	.	TRBV5-1	TRBJ2-5	CASSLVGTGGKTQYF	TGCGCCAGCAGCTTGGTGGGGACAGGGGGGAAGACCCAGTACTTC
.	.	TRBV10-3	TRBJ2-1	CAIGQTSGSEQFF	TGTGCCATCGGTCAAACCTCTGGCAGTGAGCAGTTCTTC
TRBD2	.	TRBV7-3	TRBJ2-2	CASSPTSGRAGGELFF	TGTGCCAGCAGCCCGACTAGCGGGAGAGCTGGAGGGGAGCTGTTTTTT
TRBD1	.	TRBV5-8	TRBJ1-1	CATGTGGKMNTEAFF	TGTGCCACTGGGACAGGGGGGAAAATGAACACTGAAGCTTTCTTT
TRBD1	.	TRBV28	TRBJ1-1	CASVGGTGSTEAFF	TGTGCCAGCGTAGGGGGGACAGGGTCCACTGAAGCTTTCTTT
TRBD1	.	TRBV15	TRBJ2-7	CATSRDGQGAYEQYF	TGTGCCACCAGCAGAGACGGACAGGGGGCCTACGAGCAGTACTTC
.	.	TRBV7-9	TRBJ2-7	CASRPTGAYEQYF	TGTGCCAGCAGGCCGACAGGCGCCTACGAGCAGTACTTC
.	.	TRBV6-1	TRBJ1-5	CASQEVRGPQHF	TGTGCCAGCCAGGAGGTGCGGGGGCCCCAGCATTTT
.	.	TRBV5-6	TRBJ1-6	CASSWARTSYNSPLHF	TGTGCCAGCAGTTGGGCCCGAACTTCCTATAATTCACCCCTCCACTTT
TRBD2	.	TRBV7-2	TRBJ2-1	CASRSSGSDEQFF	TGTGCCAGCAGATCTAGCGGGAGCGATGAGCAGTTCTTC
.	medium-sized	TRBV14	TRBJ2-7	CASSLSPGRGYEQYF	TGTGCCAGCAGCCTATCCCCAGGCAGGGGATACGAGCAGTACTTC
.	.	TRBV6-6	TRBJ2-7	CASSYSASYEQYF	TGTGCCAGCAGCTACAGCGCCTCCTACGAGCAGTACTTC
.	.	TRBV6-6	TRBJ1-1	CASSDRGGNTEAFF	TGTGCCAGCAGTGACCGCGGCGGGAACACTGAAGCTTTCTTT
.	.	TRBV21-1	TRBJ2-7	CASSRGQGAGWEQYF	TGTGCCAGCAGCAGGGGACAGGGGGCAGGTTGGGAGCAGTACTTC
TRBD1	.	TRBV6-6	TRBJ2-5	CASSYSDGTGQYF	TGTGCCAGCAGTTACTCTGACGGGACAGGGCAGTACTTC
.	.	TRBV7-2	TRBJ2-7	CASSLEGRGSYEQYF	TGTGCCAGCAGCTTAGAGGGCAGGGGATCCTACGAGCAGTACTTC
.	once	TRBV6-5	TRBJ2-1	CASSWGKRAAYNEQFF	TGTGCCAGCAGTTGGGGAAAGCGGGCTGCCTACAATGAGCAGTTCTTC
.	.	TRBV6-6	TRBJ2-4	CASSLSGSENIQYF	TGTGCCAGCAGCCTAAGCGGGTCAGAGAACATTCAGTACTTC
.	.	TRBV7-9	TRBJ1-1	CASSIGGGGTEAFF	TGTGCCAGCAGTATCGGAGGAGGAGGCACTGAAGCTTTCTTT
.	.	TRBV30	TRBJ1-2	CAWSGGPNYGYTF	TGTGCCTGGAGTGGAGGGCCTAACTATGGCTACACCTTC
TRBD1	.	TRBV15	TRBJ1-5	CATSRETGANQPQHF	TGTGCCACCAGCAGAGAGACAGGGGCTAATCAGCCCCAGCATTTT
.	.	TRBV6-1	TRBJ1-5	CASSGRRGGGNQPQHF	TGTGCCAGCAGTGGTAGGAGGGGGGGAGGCAATCAGCCCCAGCATTTT
.	few	TRBV29-1	TRBJ1-2	CSVRNSENYGYTF	TGCAGCGTTCGGAACAGTGAGAACTATGGCTACACCTTC
TRBD2	once	TRBV7-6	TRBJ2-3	CASSLVGGIDTQYF	TGTGCCAGCAGCTTAGTCGGGGGGATAGATACGCAGTATTTT
.	once	TRBV4-1	TRBJ1-2	CASSPSPGEDYGYTF	TGCGCCAGCAGCCCGAGCCCAGGGGAAGACTATGGCTACACCTTC